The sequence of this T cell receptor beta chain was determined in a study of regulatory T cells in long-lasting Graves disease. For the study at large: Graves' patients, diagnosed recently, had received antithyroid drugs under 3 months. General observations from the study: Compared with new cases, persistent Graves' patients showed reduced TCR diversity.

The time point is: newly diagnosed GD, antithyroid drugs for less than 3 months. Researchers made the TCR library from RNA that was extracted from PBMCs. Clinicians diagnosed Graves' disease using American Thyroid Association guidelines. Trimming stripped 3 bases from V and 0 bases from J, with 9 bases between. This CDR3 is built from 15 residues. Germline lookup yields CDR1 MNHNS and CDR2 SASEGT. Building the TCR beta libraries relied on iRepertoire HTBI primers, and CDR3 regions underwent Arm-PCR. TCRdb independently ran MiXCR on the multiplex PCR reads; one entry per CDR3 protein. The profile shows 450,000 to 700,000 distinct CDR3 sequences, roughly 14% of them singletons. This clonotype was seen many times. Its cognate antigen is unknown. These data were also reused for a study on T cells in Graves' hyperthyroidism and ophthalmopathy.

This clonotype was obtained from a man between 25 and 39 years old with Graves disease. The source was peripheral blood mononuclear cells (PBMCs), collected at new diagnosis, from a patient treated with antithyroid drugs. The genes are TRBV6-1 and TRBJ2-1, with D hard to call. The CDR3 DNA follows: TGTGCCAGCAGTGATGGGGTTAGCTCCTACAATGAGCAGTTCTTC. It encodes CASSDGVSSYNEQFF.